This T cell receptor (beta chain) comes out of a study of OX40 agonist ivuxolimab in advanced cancers. Study background: Partial responses, seen in three patients, involved one hepatocellular carcinoma and two cutaneous melanomas.

Study-wide results and limits: The average count of expanded clones was higher among CD8+ T cells than among CD4+.

Repertoires were generated with immunoSEQ multiplex PCR, while TCRdb's copy carries only in-frame clones and drops some. The sample yields tens of thousands of clones, less than 95% seen once. This clone was seen once. Its antigen remains unknown. The CDR3 is 13 amino acids. V lost 6 bases and J 3 bases, leaving 12 bases between the germline ends. The germline V gene encodes CDR1 MNHNS and CDR2 SASEGT. The sequenced sample was CD4+ or CD8+ T cells sorted from blood, obtained in a trial of the OX40 agonist ivuxolimab. The V gene is TRBV6-1, the J gene TRBJ2-7, with D perhaps TRBD2 (7 bases). This receptor was taken from an adult with an advanced solid tumor such as melanoma, head and neck, liver or kidney cancer. The CDR3, as DNA: TGTGCCAGCAGAGGGGGGGGCTTCTACGAGCAGTACTTC. Its translation: CASRGGGFYEQYF.